One and the same sample provided the 6 T cell receptor beta chains below, sequenced in a study of blood T cell repertoires in COVID-19. Clones were read by immunoSEQ multiplex PCR, and TCRdb kept only the in-frame ones, dropping some. Among 150,000 or so clones listed, around 91% were seen once. The sequenced sample was peripheral blood. Every receptor here comes from a man aged 18 to 29 with COVID-19, enrolled during active disease.

This chain joins TRBV7-9 and TRBJ2-3, with 10 bases that match TRBD2. The CDR3 is 15 residues long. In germline, CDR1 is SEHNR, CDR2 FQNEAQ (reference sequence). The V gene end was trimmed by 1 base and the J gene end by 4 bases; junction bases not matched to a gene: 2. This CDR3 reads CASSLGLAGADTQYF. CDR3 nucleotides: TGTGCCAGCAGCTTAGGGCTAGCGGGAGCAGATACGCAGTATTTT.

This chain uses TRBV27 with TRBJ2-3, with a weak D call TRBD1 (5 bases). The CDR3 totals 15 residues. Per the germline V gene, CDR1 is MNHEY and CDR2 is SMNVEV (reference sequence). V lost 2 bases, J lost 3 bases, and 12 bases lay in between. The CDR3 sequence: CASSLLRKGTDTQYF. The CDR3 nucleotides read TGTGCCAGCAGTTTACTCAGAAAGGGGACAGATACGCAGTATTTT.

This clone was observed a few times. The chain has TRBV10-2 and TRBJ2-3; 12 nucleotides agree with TRBD2. This CDR3 is built from 17 residues. With V trimmed by 3 bases and J by 0 bases, 4 bases remained unmatched. CDR1 and CDR2 (germline): WSHSY, SAAADI. The CDR3 bases are TGCGCCAGCAGTGACTCCGGGACTAGCGGGAGCACAGATACGCAGTATTTT. It is translated as CASSDSGTSGSTDTQYF.

This chain connects TRBV7-2 to TRBJ2-1, with 10 bases aligning to TRBD2. The CDR3 covers 16 residues. Germline CDR1 reads SGHTA; CDR2 reads FQGNSA. Losses at the gene ends were 1 base for V and 6 bases for J; bases not matched to a gene: 6. The CDR3 DNA follows: TGTGCCAGCAGCTTAGTTATCAGCGGGAGGGCCAATGAGCAGTTCTTC. Protein sequence: CASSLVISGRANEQFF. The whole variable domain, filled in from reference TRBV7-2 and TRBJ2-1, reads GAGVSQSPSNKVTEKGKDVELRCDPISGHTALYWYRQSLGQGLEFLIYFQGNSAPDKSGLPSDRFSAERTGGSVSTLTIQRTQQEDSAVYLCASSLVISGRANEQFFGPGTRLTVL.

The gene calls are TRBV3-1 (or the pseudogene TRBV3-2) and TRBJ2-7; possibly TRBD2 for D (6 bases). This CDR3 spans 15 amino acids. With 4 bases removed from V and 0 bases from J, the gap between germline ends came to 13 bases. Germline V gene sequence: CDR1 LGHDT, CDR2 YNNKEL (reference sequence). CDR3 in DNA: TGTGCCAGCAGCCGGCGGGGTGCGGTCTCCTACGAGCAGTACTTC. Translating it yields CASSRRGAVSYEQYF.

A few counts support this clone. The rearrangement links TRBV7-9 to TRBJ1-1; tentatively, D is TRBD1 (5 bases). This CDR3 has 14 residues. Germline lookup yields CDR1 SEHNR and CDR2 FQNEAQ (reference sequence). With 4 bases removed from V and 5 bases from J, the gap between germline ends came to 14 bases. CDR3 DNA: TGTGCCAGCAGCTCCACCGGGGGAGGGACTGAAGCTTTCTTT. Its translation: CASSSTGGGTEAFF.